Shown below are 27 T cell receptor beta chains from a single sample sequenced in a study of low-dose radiotherapy and immunotherapy resistance in tumors. Time point defined: before trial treatment. Alpha and beta chains were covered, as first-strand cDNA relied on TRAV- and TRBV-specific primers. Using a constant-region primer together with a V-primer adapter, TCRs were subjected to about 20 PCR cycles of amplification. TCRdb recomputed calls from the reads with MiXCR, one row per CDR3 protein. The sample shows about 64,000 distinct CDR3 sequences, more than 20% of them seen only once. Sequencing was performed on PBMCs, taken before treatment. The receptor set was obtained from a male donor with rectosigmoid adenocarcinoma.

Ten or more counts support this clonotype. The rearrangement links TRBV4-3 to TRBJ2-7; D might be TRBD1 or TRBD2, each matching 6 bases. There are 14 residues in the CDR3. Trimming cost V 4 bases and J 1 base, with 11 bases left between them. The V gene's germline CDR1 is LGHNA and CDR2 YSLEER. The CDR3 DNA sequence: TGCGCCAGCAGCCCGAGGGGGGAGTCCTACGAGCAGTACTTC. Residues: CASSPRGESYEQYF.

The rearrangement joins TRBV4-2 to TRBJ2-5, with D possibly matching TRBD1 (6 bases). Germline V gene sequence: CDR1 LGHNA, CDR2 YNFKEQ. Deletions cut 4 bases from V and 5 bases from J, with 14 bases between. This CDR3 comprises 14 residues. This chain's CDR3 is CASSPFGDMETQYF. The CDR3 bases are TGTGCCAGCAGCCCTTTCGGGGACATGGAGACCCAGTACTTC.

The table lists this clonotype with many counts. The chain employs TRBV13 and TRBJ2-1, with D perhaps matching TRBD2 (5 bases). The CDR3 is made up of 12 amino acids. Germline V gene lookup returns CDR1 PRHDT and CDR2 FYEKMQ (reference sequence). V dropped 3 bases and J dropped 7 bases, with 7 bases sitting between them. CDR3 nucleotides: TGTGCCAGCAGCTTTAGAGGGAATGAGCAGTTCTTC. Its translation: CASSFRGNEQFF.

This clonotype was detected many times. The J gene is TRBJ1-6, the V gene TRBV30; TRBD1 might be the D (5 bases). The CDR3 runs to 16 residues. V shed 4 bases and J shed 0 bases, with 13 bases lying between them. The germline V gene has CDR1 GTSNPN and CDR2 SVGIG (reference sequence). CDR3 nucleotide sequence: TGTGCCTGGAAGATGGGGGGGAGCTCCTATAATTCACCCCTCCACTTT. It yields the protein CAWKMGGSSYNSPLHF.

This clonotype was seen at least ten times. The chain is built from TRBV5-4 and TRBJ2-7; 11 bases line up with TRBD2. Germline V lookup: CDR1 SGHNT, CDR2 YYREEE (reference sequence). CDR3 length equals 15 residues. V lost 4 bases to trimming and J lost 0 bases; unmatched junction nucleotides: 3. The CDR3 region has the DNA TGTGCCAGCAGCACTAGCGGGGGTCCCTCCTACGAGCAGTACTTC. Translated: CASSTSGGPSYEQYF. Based on the CDR3 plus reference TRBV5-4 and TRBJ2-7, the full variable domain is ETGVTQSPTHLIKTRGQQVTLRCSSQSGHNTVSWYQQALGQGPQFIFQYYREEENGRGNFPPRFSGLQFPNYSSELNVNALELDDSALYLCASSTSGGPSYEQYFGPGTRLTVT.

This clonotype has ten or more counts. V is TRBV27 and J is TRBJ1-4; D is ambiguous. The CDR3 loop spans 14 amino acids. Germline V CDR1 and CDR2: MNHEY, SMNVEV (reference sequence). V lost 3 bases, J lost 3 bases, and 8 bases lay in between. For the CDR3, the DNA is TGTGCCAGCAGTTTTGCCACCGCTAATGAAAAACTGTTTTTT. Amino acids: CASSFATANEKLFF.

V gene TRBV13 combines with J gene TRBJ2-3, with 7 bases aligning to TRBD2. Germline CDR1 PRHDT, CDR2 FYEKMQ (reference sequence). V lost 3 bases, J lost 1 base, and 1 base stayed unmatched. There are 14 residues in the CDR3. The chain's CDR3 is CASSFLAGTDTQYF. CDR3 in DNA: TGTGCCAGCAGCTTTCTAGCGGGCACAGATACGCAGTATTTT.

As for this clonotype: One base separates it from a far larger clone, so it is likely a read error. The chain couples TRBV11-2 to TRBJ2-1; TRBD2 agrees at 12 bases. The J segment lost 13 bases and the V segment lost 0 bases, leaving 22 bases of the junction unmatched. This CDR3 spans 20 amino acids. Germline V gene data show CDR1 as SGHAT and CDR2 as FQNNGV. For the CDR3, the DNA is TGTGCCAGCAGCTTAGATGAACTAGCGGGGGGTGGCCCGGTCCAAGAGACCCAGTTCTTC. This gives the protein CASSLDELAGGGPVQETQFF.

This clonotype appeared a single time. The genes are TRBV4-3 and TRBJ2-1, with a possible D match to TRBD1 (5 bases). The CDR3 runs 16 residues. The ends were cut back, 0 bases at V and 0 bases at J, with 9 bases in the middle. Germline values: CDR1 LGHNA, CDR2 YSLEER. CDR3 DNA sequence: TGCGCCAGCAGCCAAGAGGGGCCCCCCTCCTACAATGAGCAGTTCTTC. Amino acids: CASSQEGPPSYNEQFF.

This clonotype qualifies as medium-sized. The rearrangement uses TRBV5-4 and TRBJ2-5; D not resolved. CDR3 size: 14 residues. The germline V gene encodes CDR1 SGHNT and CDR2 YYREEE (reference sequence). The ends were cut back, 0 bases at V and 1 base at J, with 7 bases in the middle. CDR3 loop: CASSLAGIQETQYF. The CDR3 bases are TGTGCCAGCAGCTTGGCCGGCATCCAAGAGACCCAGTACTTC.

A few counts support this clonotype. The DNA is omitted, as the CDR3 cannot be located on it reliably, and the CDR3 follows TCRdb's listing. The CDR3 sequence: CASVGAANTGELFFF. V is TRBV6-1 and J is TRBJ2-2; no DNA check was done on the table's D call, TRBD1. Germline loops: CDR1 MNHNS, CDR2 SASEGT. Counting both end residues, the CDR3 totals 15 amino acids.

J is TRBJ2-5 and V is TRBV28; 7 nucleotides match TRBD2. The germline gives CDR1 MDHEN, CDR2 SYDVKM. The CDR3 consists of 15 residues. With 0 bases clipped from V and 2 bases from J, the junction kept 3 bases outside the gene matches. This CDR3 is CASSLWHGGQETQYF. CDR3 coding DNA: TGTGCCAGCAGTTTATGGCACGGGGGGCAAGAGACCCAGTACTTC. The variable domain in full, completed from reference TRBV28 and TRBJ2-5, reads DVKVTQSSRYLVKRTGEKVFLECVQDMDHENMFWYRQDPGLGLRLIYFSYDVKMKEKGDIPEGYSVSREKKERFSLILESASTNQTSMYLCASSLWHGGQETQYFGPGTRLLVL.

This clonotype appeared many times. V and J are TRBV7-9 and TRBJ2-1, with D perhaps TRBD1 (5 bases). The V end was cut by 0 bases, the J end by 0 bases, with 15 bases between. There are 18 residues in the CDR3. Germline lookup yields CDR1 SEHNR and CDR2 FQNEAQ (reference sequence). DNA for the CDR3: TGTGCCAGCAGCTTAGCGCGGAAGGGGCTGAGCTCCTACAATGAGCAGTTCTTC. This gives the protein CASSLARKGLSSYNEQFF. The full variable domain, rest sourced from reference TRBV7-9 and TRBJ2-1, is DTGVSQNPRHKITKRGQNVTFRCDPISEHNRLYWYRQTLGQGPEFLTYFQNEAQLEKSRLLSDRFSAERPKGSFSTLEIQRTEQGDSAMYLCASSLARKGLSSYNEQFFGPGTRLTVL.

A word on this clonotype: A far more abundant clone sits one base away, making this likely a read error. The chain has TRBV9 and TRBJ2-1; D is tentatively TRBD1 or TRBD2 (5 bases each). CDR3 size: 16 residues. Trimming removed 0 bases at V and 13 bases at J, with 23 bases between. Germline assignment: CDR1 SGDLS and CDR2 YYNGEE. The DNA of the CDR3 is TGTGCCAGCAGCGTAGAAGGGGCAGGGTTGTGGGAGACCCAGTTCTTC. This codes for CASSVEGAGLWETQFF.

This clonotype was recorded at least ten times. The chain links TRBV6-6 to TRBJ1-2, with a possible D match to TRBD1 (5 bases). This CDR3 contains 12 residues. The germline V gene encodes CDR1 MNHNY and CDR2 SVGAGI (reference sequence). V lost 7 bases and J 8 bases, leaving 14 bases between the germline ends. CDR3 bases: TGTGCCAGCACCGTGGGACCGGAAGGCTACACCTTC. Protein product: CASTVGPEGYTF.

The table lists this clonotype with many counts. This chain joins TRBV25-1 and TRBJ2-3; perhaps TRBD2 as D (6 bases). The CDR3 runs 15 residues. Germline CDR1 MGHDK, CDR2 SYGVNS. The CDR3 loop is CASSTPREYTDTQYF. CDR3 sequence (DNA): TGTGCGTCTTCCACCCCACGGGAGTACACAGATACGCAGTATTTT.

This clonotype was picked up many times. The chain links TRBV11-2 to TRBJ2-7; 11 nucleotides align to TRBD2. Unmatched junction bases numbered 13, after V lost 4 bases and J lost 2 bases. CDR1 is SGHAT and CDR2 is FQNNGV in the germline V gene. The CDR3 extends over 18 amino acids. CDR3 in amino acids: CASSSLAGGPRGTYEQYF. The CDR3 DNA follows: TGTGCCAGCAGCTCGCTAGCGGGGGGTCCCCGAGGAACCTACGAGCAGTACTTC.

Details on this clonotype: This likely reflects a read error, since a far larger clone is one base away. The V gene is TRBV28, the J gene TRBJ2-1; a weak D match, TRBD1 (5 bases). The V and J ends lost 8 bases and 10 bases respectively, with 21 bases between them. Germline CDR1 MDHEN, CDR2 SYDVKM. CDR3 length: 14 residues. CDR3 residues: CASVLDIGGNEQFF. The CDR3 DNA is TGTGCCAGCGTCCTGGACATAGGCGGCAACGAGCAGTTCTTC. The whole variable domain, filled in from reference TRBV28 and TRBJ2-1, reads DVKVTQSSRYLVKRTGEKVFLECVQDMDHENMFWYRQDPGLGLRLIYFSYDVKMKEKGDIPEGYSVSREKKERFSLILESASTNQTSMYLCASVLDIGGNEQFFGPGTRLTVL.

This clonotype appeared many times. The genes are TRBV11-2 and TRBJ2-5, with D possibly TRBD1 on 6 matching bases. With 1 base removed from V and 10 bases from J, the gap between germline ends came to 10 bases. The CDR3 runs to 12 residues. CDR1 is SGHAT and CDR2 is FQNNGV in the germline V gene. The CDR3 sequence is CASSLGGPDQYF. The CDR3 bases are TGTGCCAGCAGCTTAGGGGGGCCGGACCAGTACTTC.

This clonotype was counted only a few times. The chain employs TRBV23-1 and TRBJ1-6, with 8 nucleotides matching TRBD1. TRBV23-1 is marked as an open reading frame, function uncertain. The V and J ends lost 0 bases and 10 bases, in that order; junction bases with no gene match: 5. The CDR3 totals 15 residues. The CDR3 here is CASSQSPDRDSPLHF. CDR3 in DNA: TGCGCCAGCAGTCAATCCCCGGACAGGGACTCACCCCTCCACTTT.

Comment on this clonotype: A far larger clone is just one base off, so this is likely a read error. The chain recombines TRBV28 with TRBJ1-5; D might be TRBD1 (5 bases). The V and J ends lost 10 bases and 6 bases respectively, with 22 bases between them. The CDR3 extends over 15 amino acids. Germline V gene lookup returns CDR1 MDHEN and CDR2 SYDVKM. The CDR3 nucleotides are TGTGCCACCTGTGACAATGCAGGGAACGGTCAGCCCCAGCATTTT. This translates into CATCDNAGNGQPQHF.

The sample holds many counts of this clonotype. The genes are TRBV6-2 or TRBV6-3 and TRBJ2-3; TRBD1 might be the D (6 bases). The germline V and J ends were trimmed by 6 bases and 2 bases, with 9 bases remaining between them. The length of the CDR3 is 13 residues. CDR1 is MNHEY, CDR2 SVGEGT, per germline. The DNA for the CDR3 is TGTGCCAGCAGCAGGGGTTTCACAGATACGCAGTATTTT. Translated: CASSRGFTDTQYF.

In its sample, this clonotype was seen once. The gene calls are TRBV6-8 and TRBJ1-4, with TRBD1 matching over 8 bases. The length of the CDR3 is 16 residues. V was clipped by 5 bases and J by 1 base; unmatched bases: 6. In germline, CDR1 is MNHGY, CDR2 SAAAGT. Here the CDR3 reads CASSRQGLVTNEKLFF. CDR3 nucleotide sequence: TGTGCCAGCAGTCGACAGGGGCTGGTAACTAATGAAAAACTGTTTTTT.

This clonotype was seen at least ten times. The J gene is TRBJ2-1, the V gene TRBV6-2 or TRBV6-3; tentative D call: TRBD1 (6 bases). The ends were cut back, 2 bases at V and 0 bases at J, with 8 bases in the middle. Per germline, CDR1 MNHEY and CDR2 SVGEGT. This CDR3 contains 15 residues. CDR3 amino acids: CASSYGGPSYNEQFF. CDR3 sequence (DNA): TGTGCCAGCAGTTACGGGGGCCCCTCCTACAATGAGCAGTTCTTC.

The table lists this clonotype with many counts. The chain joins TRBV5-1 to TRBJ2-3; D not certain. This CDR3 spans 13 amino acids. In germline, CDR1 is SGHRS, CDR2 YFSETQ. V dropped 4 bases and J dropped 4 bases, with 10 bases sitting between them. CDR3 amino acids: CASSVPGSDTQYF. In DNA form, the CDR3 reads TGCGCCAGCAGCGTCCCGGGCTCAGATACGCAGTATTTT.

This chain links TRBV28 with TRBJ2-3; the D gene could be TRBD1 or TRBD2 (6 bases each). V was trimmed by 7 bases and J by 2 bases, leaving 16 bases between them. The CDR3 covers 15 residues. Germline V CDR1 and CDR2: MDHEN, SYDVKM. Here the CDR3 reads CASINGGTFTDTQYF. In nucleotides, the CDR3 is TGTGCCAGCATTAATGGCGGGACATTCACAGATACGCAGTATTTT.

With regard to this clonotype: A far larger clone lies a single base away; this is likely a read error. The rearrangement links TRBV28 to TRBJ2-7; D might be TRBD2 (6 bases). Per the germline V gene, CDR1 is MDHEN and CDR2 is SYDVKM. Trimming removed 9 bases at V and 7 bases at J, with 25 bases between. The CDR3 loop spans 15 amino acids. CDR3 sequence: CASSPRGSRDNEQYF. The CDR3 DNA reads as TGTGCCAGTAGCCCTCGGGGGTCGAGAGACAATGAGCAGTACTTC.